This T cell receptor beta chain was recovered during a study of shared clonotypes between healthy human individuals. Naivety among CD8 cells was defined by CD45RO negativity and positive CCR7 selection, thereby excluding terminally differentiated effector memory CD45RA+ cells. The table came from immunoSEQ multiplex PCR; TCRdb's copy has only in-frame clones and leaves some out. The sample yields approximately 720,000 clones, 92% seen once. Germline V gene sequence: CDR1 SGHKS, CDR2 YYEKEE (reference sequence). Trimming pared 0 bases from V and 5 bases from J, leaving 6 bases between. The CDR3 consists of 13 residues.

This sequence was found in a man aged 30 to 39 in good health. The sequenced material came from naive CD8+ T cells sorted from blood. This rearrangement joins TRBV5-5 to TRBJ2-4; D gene uncertain. As DNA, the CDR3 is TGTGCCAGCAGCTTGGACGGTGAAAACATTCAGTACTTC. Translating gives CASSLDGENIQYF.